The 28 T cell receptor beta chains below were found in one sample sequenced in a study of shared clonotypes between healthy human individuals. Using immunoSEQ multiplex PCR, the repertoire was profiled, and TCRdb retains in-frame clones only, with some absent. The sample includes roughly 1,500,000 clones, 98% of them seen just once. The sequencing input was naive CD4+ T cells sorted from blood. Indicated subset: CD45RA+ positively selected. The receptors here all came from a man aged 30 to 39 in good health.

The chain joins TRBV9 to TRBJ1-2; 7 positions agree with TRBD1. Germline values: CDR1 SGDLS, CDR2 YYNGEE. The CDR3 has 13 amino acids. After removal of 3 bases from V and 7 bases from J, the junction contained 6 bases not matched to a gene. The CDR3 DNA follows: TGTGCCAGCAGCGAAACAGGGGACACTGGCTACACCTTC. It specifies CASSETGDTGYTF.

The chain employs TRBV5-4 and TRBJ2-7; TRBD2 is a possible D gene (5 bases). Trimming cost V 1 base and J 10 bases, with 21 bases left between them. The CDR3 length is 15 residues. Germline CDR1 and CDR2: SGHNT and YYREEE (reference sequence). CDR3 sequence: CASSLKAGRVGEQYF. The CDR3 DNA reads as TGTGCCAGCAGCTTGAAGGCGGGTAGGGTGGGAGAACAGTACTTC.

V gene TRBV7-6 combines with J gene TRBJ2-7, with 7 bases aligning to TRBD1. Germline V gene data show CDR1 as SGHVS and CDR2 as FNYEAQ. This CDR3 region has 15 residues. Trimming removed 5 bases from V and 0 bases from J; junction bases left unmatched: 7. For the CDR3, the DNA is TGTGCCAGCAGCCCGGGACAGAGGAGCTCCTACGAGCAGTACTTC. Translated: CASSPGQRSSYEQYF. The variable domain in full, completed from reference TRBV7-6 and TRBJ2-7, reads GAGVSQSPRYKVTKRGQDVALRCDPISGHVSLYWYRQALGQGPEFLTYFNYEAQQDKSGLPNDRFSAERPEGSISTLTIQRTEQRDSAMYRCASSPGQRSSYEQYFGPGTRLTVT.

V and J are TRBV27 and TRBJ2-2; 9 bases map to TRBD1. This CDR3 spans 14 amino acids. Germline CDR1 reads MNHEY; CDR2 reads SMNVEV (reference sequence). The J segment lost 4 bases and the V segment lost 8 bases, leaving 5 bases of the junction unmatched. The CDR3 coding sequence is TGTGCCAGCCGATTGACAGGGGGCACCGGGGAGCTGTTTTTT. Translation: CASRLTGGTGELFF.

The V gene is TRBV18, the J gene TRBJ1-4, with 8 bases matching TRBD1. The CDR3 is made up of 14 amino acids. V trimming: 5 bases; J trimming: 7 bases; junction bases outside the gene matches: 6. The germline gives CDR1 KGHSH, CDR2 LQKENI. Here the CDR3 DNA reads TGTGCCAGCTCATCGGGACAGGTTGGTGAAAAACTGTTTTTT. Translated, it gives CASSSGQVGEKLFF.

This chain connects TRBV5-4 to TRBJ2-7; D gene ambiguous. V was clipped by 5 bases and J by 3 bases, with 15 bases between them. Germline-derived CDR1 and CDR2 are SGHNT and YYREEE (reference sequence). This CDR3 has 14 residues. The CDR3 loop is CASRSPEVNYEQYF. CDR3 bases: TGTGCCAGCAGGAGCCCCGAGGTCAACTACGAGCAGTACTTC.

V and J are TRBV4-1 and TRBJ2-5, with 9 positions matching TRBD1. The CDR3 runs to 17 residues. Germline V lookup: CDR1 MGHRA, CDR2 YSYEKL. Germline trimming cut 4 bases from V and 5 bases from J; bases unmatched to any gene: 14. In nucleotides, the CDR3 is TGCGCCAGCAGCCCCGCCGGTTGGGACAGGGTTGTGGAGACCCAGTACTTC. Residues: CASSPAGWDRVVETQYF.

In this sample, this clone turned up once. The chain carries TRBV5-1 and TRBJ2-5; 10 bases are shared with TRBD1. Germline-derived CDR1 and CDR2 are SGHRS and YFSETQ. The CDR3 sequence is 19 residues long. The junction had 19 bases not matched to a gene; V was cut back by 6 bases and J by 2 bases. CDR3 sequence (DNA): TGCGCCAGCAAAGGTCCGGGACAGGGGACTGGTATGCCACAAGAGACCCAGTACTTC. Its translation: CASKGPGQGTGMPQETQYF.

J is TRBJ2-5 and V is TRBV7-6; TRBD2 matches at 10 bases. With 5 bases clipped from V and 5 bases from J, the junction kept 11 bases outside the gene matches. CDR1 is SGHVS and CDR2 is FNYEAQ in the germline V gene. The CDR3 consists of 16 residues. The CDR3, as DNA: TGTGCCAGCAGCCTGAGACTAGCGGGTCTTAAGGAGACCCAGTACTTC. It translates to CASSLRLAGLKETQYF.

The chain combines TRBV19 with TRBJ2-4; 10 bases match TRBD2. The CDR3 length is 16 residues. J lost 1 base, V lost 2 bases, and 2 bases had no gene match. Germline assignment: CDR1 LNHDA and CDR2 SQIVND (reference sequence). The CDR3: CASSIQAGGAKNIQYF. CDR3 nucleotide sequence: TGTGCCAGTAGTATACAAGCGGGAGGGGCCAAAAACATTCAGTACTTC.

The V call is TRBV19, the J call TRBJ2-2; D unclear. V was shortened by 8 bases and J by 4 bases, with 11 bases between the two germline ends. The CDR3 loop spans 13 amino acids. CDR1 and CDR2 (germline): LNHDA, SQIVND (reference sequence). For the CDR3, the DNA is TGTGCCAGTGAAGAACAGTTCACCGGGGAGCTGTTTTTT. Translated: CASEEQFTGELFF.

The chain recombines TRBV10-3 with TRBJ1-1, with D possibly matching TRBD1 (5 bases). There are 13 residues in the CDR3. Per the germline V gene, CDR1 is ENHRY and CDR2 is SYGVKD. V lost 7 bases and J lost 3, with 12 bases in between. The CDR3 spells CAITEGEYTEAFF. DNA for the CDR3: TGTGCCATCACTGAAGGGGAGTACACTGAAGCTTTCTTT.

The chain combines TRBV4-1 with TRBJ2-1; D is unclear. Germline values: CDR1 MGHRA, CDR2 YSYEKL. The CDR3 length is 13 residues. Trimming took off 4 bases at V and 2 bases at J, with 6 bases between the two ends. The CDR3 coding sequence is TGCGCCAGCAGCCCCCGTACCTACAATGAGCAGTTCTTC. Residues: CASSPRTYNEQFF.

The chain uses TRBV19 and TRBJ2-1; 15 bases match TRBD2. The CDR3 length is 16 residues. J gave up 10 bases and V 4 bases, and 8 bases lay outside the gene matches. The germline V gene has CDR1 LNHDA and CDR2 SQIVND (reference sequence). CDR3 nucleotide sequence: TGTGCCAGTAGTACACGGACTAGCGGGAGGGTGAGGGAGCAGTTCTTC. It is translated as CASSTRTSGRVREQFF.

This chain joins TRBV5-1 and TRBJ1-4, with D perhaps TRBD1 (6 bases). Germline loops: CDR1 SGHRS, CDR2 YFSETQ. V lost 5 bases, J lost 7 bases, and 18 bases lay in between. The CDR3 is made up of 15 amino acids. Here the CDR3 reads CASRETGSFGEKLFF. The CDR3 region has the DNA TGCGCCAGCAGGGAAACAGGGTCTTTTGGTGAAAAACTGTTTTTT.

The genes are TRBV9 and TRBJ1-2, with D uncertain. The CDR3 runs to 14 residues. Germline V lookup: CDR1 SGDLS, CDR2 YYNGEE. The V gene lost 4 bases and the J gene lost 2 bases, with 12 bases spanning the gap. Here the CDR3 reads CASSPVGPNYGYTF. The CDR3 DNA is TGTGCCAGCAGCCCGGTAGGACCGAACTATGGCTACACCTTC.

This clone was detected only once. The chain recombines TRBV4-3 with TRBJ2-1; D may match TRBD1 or TRBD2 (6 bases each). The ends were cut back, 0 bases at V and 4 bases at J, with 19 bases in the middle. The CDR3 has 18 residues. Germline V CDR1 and CDR2: LGHNA, YSLEER. As DNA, the CDR3 is TGCGCCAGCAGCCAAGAATTTGCAGGGGTGGCGGGGTACAATGAGCAGTTCTTC. This sequence encodes CASSQEFAGVAGYNEQFF.

The CDR3 DNA reads as TGTGCCAGCAGCTTGGTAGCGGAAGAGACCCAGTACTTC. Translated, it gives CASSLVAEETQYF. J is TRBJ2-5 and V is TRBV7-2, with D possibly being TRBD2 (6 bases). The CDR3 sequence is 13 residues long. Germline lookup yields CDR1 SGHTA and CDR2 FQGNSA. V dropped 3 bases and J dropped 3 bases, with 8 bases sitting between them.

Turning to this clone: A read error may produce the germline difference seen at one junction end. The rearrangement links TRBV29-1 to TRBJ1-2; TRBD1 matches at 7 bases. CDR3 length equals 13 residues. CDR1 is SQVTM, CDR2 ANQGSEA, per germline. CDR3 coding DNA: TGCAGCGTTGCAGTAGGGACAGCTTATGACTACACCTTC. Translated, it gives CSVAVGTAYDYTF.

The chain joins TRBV6-5 to TRBJ2-7; 8 bases agree with TRBD2. The CDR3 covers 14 residues. The V segment lost 6 bases and the J segment 3 bases; nucleotides outside the gene matches: 7. Germline CDR1 and CDR2: MNHEY and SVGAGI. In nucleotides, the CDR3 is TGTGCCAGCAGATTAGCGGGATTGAACTACGAGCAGTACTTC. Amino acid sequence: CASRLAGLNYEQYF.

V is TRBV29-1 and J is TRBJ2-5; TRBD2 agrees at 14 bases. CDR3 size: 16 residues. Germline assignment: CDR1 SQVTM and CDR2 ANQGSEA. The V and J ends lost 7 bases and 5 bases, in that order; junction bases with no gene match: 12. CDR3 coding DNA: TGCAGCGGGACGGGACTAGCGGGAGCCGGGAGCGAGACCCAGTACTTC. It encodes CSGTGLAGAGSETQYF.

This sequence joins TRBV6-1 and TRBJ2-1; D uncertain. V lost 7 bases, J lost 5 bases, and 9 bases lay in between. The germline V gene encodes CDR1 MNHNS and CDR2 SASEGT. The CDR3 totals 12 residues. The CDR3 coding sequence is TGTGCCAGCACCGTTTTAAACAATGAGCAGTTCTTC. Its translation: CASTVLNNEQFF.

The chain uses TRBV2 and TRBJ1-2; tentative D call: TRBD1 (5 bases). Germline V CDR1 and CDR2: SNHLY, FYNNEI. V was clipped by 5 bases and J by 7 bases, with 11 bases between them. The CDR3 is 12 amino acids. CDR3 nucleotides: TGTGCCAGCAGTTTAAAGACAGTTGGCTACACCTTC. Translation: CASSLKTVGYTF.

The genes are TRBV7-9 and TRBJ2-7; D possibly matches TRBD1 or TRBD2 (5 bases each). Germline assignment: CDR1 SEHNR and CDR2 FQNEAQ (reference sequence). The CDR3 sequence is 15 residues long. V was pared by 4 bases and J by 2 bases, with 15 bases between. CDR3 DNA sequence: TGTGCCAGCAGCTCCCCCGAGGTGGGGGCCTACGAGCAGTACTTC. Amino acids: CASSSPEVGAYEQYF.

The genes are TRBV7-2 and TRBJ1-5; D is undetermined. This CDR3 has 16 residues. Germline V gene sequence: CDR1 SGHTA, CDR2 FQGNSA. V was trimmed by 2 bases and J by 1 base, leaving 12 bases between them. The CDR3 spells CASSLRWDASNQPQHF. DNA for the CDR3: TGTGCCAGCAGCTTACGGTGGGATGCGAGCAATCAGCCCCAGCATTTT.

This chain joins TRBV28 and TRBJ2-3, with TRBD1 matching over 7 bases. Trimming cost V 5 bases and J 1 base; bases outside gene matches: 12. This CDR3 spans 17 amino acids. Per germline, CDR1 MDHEN and CDR2 SYDVKM. Written as DNA, the CDR3 is TGTGCCAGCAGTCCCAGACAGGGATCTTTTGGCACAGATACGCAGTATTTT. Encoded protein: CASSPRQGSFGTDTQYF.

Remarks on this clone: Different DNA sequences within this sample yield the same CDR3. V is TRBV10-3 and J is TRBJ2-7, with 11 bases identical to TRBD2. Germline V gives CDR1 ENHRY, CDR2 SYGVKD. The CDR3 is 13 amino acids. The junction had 0 bases not matched to a gene; V was cut back by 8 bases and J by 0 bases. The CDR3 DNA reads as TGTGCCATCGGGACTAGCGGCTCCTACGAGCAGTACTTC. It specifies CAIGTSGSYEQYF.

V is TRBV5-6 and J is TRBJ2-1; tentative D call: TRBD1 (5 bases). The CDR3 has 15 amino acids. Germline-derived CDR1 and CDR2 are SGHDT and YYEEEE. The V end lost 0 bases, the J end lost 3 bases, and 10 bases lay between the germline ends. The CDR3 reads CASSLEQRGYNEQFF. The CDR3 DNA reads as TGTGCCAGCAGCTTGGAGCAAAGGGGCTACAATGAGCAGTTCTTC.